This is a list of T cell receptor beta chains from one sample in a study of regulatory T cells in long-lasting Graves disease. TCRdb reprocessed the multiplex PCR reads via MiXCR and lists one record per CDR3 protein. This table has hundreds of thousands of distinct CDR3 sequences, more than 20% appearing once. Sequenced here: peripheral blood mononuclear cells (PBMCs), sampled when the disease was refractory, from a patient treated with antithyroid drugs. All receptors come from a female donor with Graves disease. CDR3s include the opening cysteine and the closing phenylalanine or tryptophan. The D gene is left open where the match is weak. A row's size may be missing; if present it is once, few, many or a size class.

>-|TRBJ1-1|-|TRBV29-1
TGCAGCGTCGTAACCGCAGGGGACACTGAAGCTTTCTTT
CSVVTAGDTEAFF
>-|TRBJ2-2|many|TRBV6-1
TGTGCCAGCAGATCCCTCGGGACAAACACCGGGGAGCTGTTTTTT
CASRSLGTNTGELFF
>TRBD1|TRBJ2-5|many|TRBV7-9
TGTGCCAGCAGCTTAGAGGGACAGGGGGCAAAAGAGACCCAGTACTTC
CASSLEGQGAKETQYF
>-|TRBJ1-2|many|TRBV5-1
TGCGCCAGCAGCTTGTTGCAGGGGATCGATGGCTACACCTTC
CASSLLQGIDGYTF
>TRBD2|TRBJ2-7|few|TRBV12-3/TRBV12-4
TGTGCCAGCACCGTAAGGTCTGGACTAGCGGCCTACGAGCAGTACTTC
CASTVRSGLAAYEQYF
>TRBD2|TRBJ2-7|-|TRBV7-9
TGTGCCAGCAGCGTGACTAGCGGGAGATTCGACGAGCAGTACTTC
CASSVTSGRFDEQYF
>TRBD1|TRBJ1-1|many|TRBV12-3/TRBV12-4
TGTGCCAGCAAGAAGACAGGGTTGAACACTGAAGCTTTCTTT
CASKKTGLNTEAFF
>-|TRBJ2-2|-|TRBV7-7
TGTGCTAGCAGCGCGAGCATTGGCTTCGGGGAGCTGTTTTTT
CASSASIGFGELFF
>-|TRBJ1-2|few|TRBV9
TGTGCCAGCAGCCCAGAGATGGGCACCTATGGCTACACCTTC
CASSPEMGTYGYTF
>-|TRBJ2-7|many|TRBV27
TGTGCCAGCAGTTTAGAGGGTTTCCACGAGCAGTACTTC
CASSLEGFHEQYF
>-|TRBJ2-7|few|TRBV20-1
TGCAGTGCTATTCGCACCGGGGTCAACTACGAGCAGTACTTC
CSAIRTGVNYEQYF
>-|TRBJ2-6|-|TRBV27
TGTGCCAGCAGTTTATCGGTACTAGGCTCTGGGGCCAACGTCCTGACTTTC
CASSLSVLGSGANVLTF
>TRBD1|TRBJ1-5|-|TRBV30
TGTGCCTGGAGTCCGCAGGGGGCGAAGTCTCATCAGCCCCAGCATTTT
CAWSPQGAKSHQPQHF
>-|TRBJ1-1|-|TRBV7-9
TGTGCCAGCAGCTTAACGGGGGCCAGTAACACTGAAGCTTTCTTT
CASSLTGASNTEAFF
>-|TRBJ1-4|-|TRBV7-2
TGTGCCAGCAGCCAAGTGCCGGGGGCAACTAATGAAAAACTGTTTTTT
CASSQVPGATNEKLFF
>TRBD1|TRBJ1-2|many|TRBV5-1
TGCGCCAGCAGCGGGGGACAGCTTTACCGGGATGGCTACACCTTC
CASSGGQLYRDGYTF
>-|TRBJ2-7|few|TRBV18
TGTGCCAGCTCACCAATGAAGGAACAGTACGAGCAGTACTTC
CASSPMKEQYEQYF
>TRBD2|TRBJ2-7|-|TRBV7-8
TGTGCCAGCAGTTCCGGACTAGCGGGAGAAGTCGAGCAGTACTTC
CASSSGLAGEVEQYF
>TRBD2|TRBJ2-2|many|TRBV12-3/TRBV12-4
TGTGCCAGCAGCCCCGGGGGGGACTCGAACACCGGGGAGCCGTTTTTT
CASSPGGDSNTGEPFF
>-|TRBJ1-5|-|TRBV12-3/TRBV12-4
TGTGCCAGCAGTTTCTCTCAGCACGATAGCAATCAGCCCCAGCATTTT
CASSFSQHDSNQPQHF
>-|TRBJ1-1|many|TRBV7-2
TGTGCCAGCAGCTTAGATGCGCAGATTGACGCTTTCTTT
CASSLDAQIDAFF
>TRBD1|TRBJ2-1|-|TRBV2
TGTGCCAGCAGGCGGGGACAGGGGGCACGGGAGCAGTTCTTC
CASRRGQGAREQFF
>TRBD1|TRBJ1-6|few|TRBV10-3
TGTGCCATCAGCGAACGACAGGGAGAGGGATCACCCCTCCACTTT
CAISERQGEGSPLHF
>TRBD2|TRBJ2-7|-|TRBV6-1
TGTGCCAGCAGTCGGCCTAGCGGGAGAAACGATTACGAGCAGTACTTC
CASSRPSGRNDYEQYF
>-|TRBJ2-7|many|TRBV24-1
TGTGCCACCACTGAACTAGGACCGGGACACCAATGGTACGAGCAGTACTTC
CATTELGPGHQWYEQYF
>-|TRBJ2-3|-|TRBV2
TGTGCCAGCACCGGAACTAGCCGCACAGATACGCAGTATTTT
CASTGTSRTDTQYF
>-|TRBJ1-1|many|TRBV27
TGTGCCAGCAGTTTTAGCACTCCGAACACTGAAGCTTTCTTT
CASSFSTPNTEAFF
>TRBD2|TRBJ2-2|-|TRBV28
TGTGCCAGCAGTTTATGGCTAGCGGGGACCCCACGCGGCACCGGGGAGCTGTTTTTT
CASSLWLAGTPRGTGELFF
>TRBD1|TRBJ2-5|many|TRBV2
TGTGCCACCACAGGACAGGCGTGGGAGACCCAGTACTTC
CATTGQAWETQYF
>TRBD2|TRBJ2-5|-|TRBV6-2/TRBV6-3
TGTGCCAGCAGTTACTCGTGCCCACTAGCGGGAGATTTACAGTACTTC
CASSYSCPLAGDLQYF
>-|TRBJ1-2|-|TRBV30
TGTGCCTGGAGTGTATCAGCCTCCTATGGCTACACCTTC
CAWSVSASYGYTF
>TRBD1|TRBJ1-4|few|TRBV6-1
TGTGCCAGCAGCAGCAGACAGGGGTTGAATGAAAAACTGTTTTTT
CASSSRQGLNEKLFF